The T cell receptor (beta chain) described here comes from a study of blood T cell repertoires in COVID-19. This clone was picked up one time. TCRdb's copy holds only in-frame clones and misses some; the assay was immunoSEQ multiplex PCR. The sample yields about 170,000 clones, about four fifths seen once. Sequencing input: PBMCs or T cells enriched from blood (not recorded which). The clonotype was recovered from a woman aged 45-59 years in a cohort exposed to, infected with or recovered from COVID-19 (not recorded which).

The CDR3 spells CASSDGGSSYEQYF. Here the CDR3 DNA reads TGTGCCAGCAGCGACGGGGGGAGCTCCTACGAGCAGTACTTC. The chain employs TRBV13 and TRBJ2-7; TRBD2 matches at 7 bases. The V segment lost 5 bases and the J segment 0 bases; nucleotides outside the gene matches: 4. CDR1 and CDR2 (germline): PRHDT, FYEKMQ (reference sequence). CDR3 length: 14 residues. Combining the CDR3 with reference TRBV13 and TRBJ2-7 gives the whole variable domain AAGVIQSPRHLIKEKRETATLKCYPIPRHDTVYWYQQGPGQDPQFLISFYEKMQSDKGSIPDRFSAQQFSDYHSELNMSSLELGDSALYFCASSDGGSSYEQYFGPGTRLTVT.